The 27 T cell receptor beta chains listed next were all sequenced from one sample in a study of neurological immune-mediated disorders. From the 5' RACE reads, TCRdb called clonotypes with MiXCR, one entry per CDR3 protein. The sample has approximately 65,000 distinct CDR3 sequences; roughly 5% are singletons. Material for sequencing was PBMCs. These TCRs come from a human donor with multiple sclerosis. The donor label of this sample is uncertain.

In its sample, this clonotype was seen many times. This clone may be a read error of a much larger clone one base away. The chain recombines TRBV14 with TRBJ1-1; D remains unclear. The CDR3 spans 13 residues. The germline CDR1 and CDR2 sequences are SGHDN and FVKESK. V lost 1 base, J lost 1 base, and 4 bases lay in between. DNA for the CDR3: TGTGCCAGCAGCCAAGTGAGGAACACTGAAGCTTTCTTT. Its protein product is CASSQVRNTEAFF.

This clonotype was counted many times. The chain uses TRBV3-1 and TRBJ2-7; 7 bases agree with TRBD1. V was pared by 4 bases and J by 4 bases, with 10 bases of the junction left unmatched. This CDR3 region has 15 residues. The germline V gene encodes CDR1 LGHDT and CDR2 YNNKEL (reference sequence). For the CDR3, the DNA is TGTGCCAGCAGCCGGATCGGACAGGTCATGTACGAGCAGTACTTC. Protein product: CASSRIGQVMYEQYF.

This clonotype was recorded at least ten times. The genes are TRBV7-6 and TRBJ1-2, with 8 bases that match TRBD1. V trimming: 5 bases; J trimming: 7 bases; junction bases outside the gene matches: 12. This CDR3 has 15 residues. CDR1 SGHVS and CDR2 FNYEAQ come from the germline V gene. The CDR3 DNA sequence: TGTGCCAGCAGCCCGCTCGGACAGGGCCCGAGTGGCTACACCTTC. The encoded protein is CASSPLGQGPSGYTF.

This clonotype was seen a few times. With a much larger clone just one base away, this may be a read error. This chain uses TRBV3-1 with TRBJ2-5; no definite D call. Germline V lookup: CDR1 LGHDT, CDR2 YNNKEL (reference sequence). This CDR3 spans 15 amino acids. Trimming left V 4 bases short and J 7 bases short, with 19 bases between. The CDR3 reads CASSPDACYSGTQYF. CDR3 DNA sequence: TGTGCCAGCAGCCCCGACGCATGCTATTCGGGGACCCAGTACTTC.

This clonotype was seen at least ten times. The chain couples TRBV20-1 to TRBJ1-3; D remains ambiguous. Germline values: CDR1 DFQATT, CDR2 SNEGSKA (reference sequence). This CDR3 comprises 13 residues. V gave up 5 bases and J gave up 2 bases, with 10 bases separating them. Here the CDR3 reads CSAQWPTGNTIYF. The CDR3 bases are TGCAGTGCTCAGTGGCCTACTGGAAACACCATATATTTT.

This clonotype was counted at least ten times. The chain couples TRBV12-3 or TRBV12-4 to TRBJ1-2; 7 bases are shared with TRBD1. Germline trimming cut 6 bases from V and 3 bases from J; bases unmatched to any gene: 7. The length of the CDR3 is 14 residues. The CDR3 nucleotides read TGTGCCAGCAGGTACCGACAGGGAGACTATGGCTACACCTTC. Translated, it gives CASRYRQGDYGYTF.

This clonotype was counted between two and nine times. This chain joins TRBV12-3 or TRBV12-4 and TRBJ2-7, with a weak D call TRBD1 (5 bases). The CDR3 totals 22 residues. The V end was cut by 3 bases, the J end by 0 bases, with 33 bases between. CDR3 nucleotide sequence: TGTGCCAGCAGTTTTCGAGCCAGGGTCGTCTTGGGGAAACAACTATCCTCCTACGAGCAGTACTTC. Translating gives CASSFRARVVLGKQLSSYEQYF.

This clonotype was seen ten or more times. V is TRBV5-1 and J is TRBJ2-7; TRBD1 matches at 12 bases. V lost 4 bases and J lost 6; bases outside the gene matches: 8. The V gene's germline CDR1 is SGHRS and CDR2 YFSETQ. This CDR3 spans 15 amino acids. In nucleotides, the CDR3 is TGCGCCAGCAGCATCGGGACAGGGGGCTTGAGCGAGCAGTACTTC. Protein sequence: CASSIGTGGLSEQYF.

At least ten counts were recorded for this clonotype. The chain has TRBV5-6 and TRBJ2-5, with TRBD1 matching over 8 bases. This CDR3 comprises 14 residues. Germline values: CDR1 SGHDT, CDR2 YYEEEE. V was clipped by 0 bases and J by 4 bases; unmatched bases: 2. CDR3: CASSLVTGGETQYF. The DNA of the CDR3 is TGTGCCAGCAGCTTGGTTACAGGGGGAGAGACCCAGTACTTC. The variable domain in full, completed from reference TRBV5-6 and TRBJ2-5, reads DAGVTQSPTHLIKTRGQQVTLRCSPKSGHDTVSWYQQALGQGPQFIFQYYEEEERQRGNFPDRFSGHQFPNYSSELNVNALLLGDSALYLCASSLVTGGETQYFGPGTRLLVL.

There are many counts of this clonotype. The chain recombines TRBV5-8 with TRBJ1-5, with D maybe TRBD1 (6 bases). Trimming left V 1 base short and J 3 bases short, with 11 bases between. This CDR3 is 15 amino acids long. CDR1 and CDR2 from the germline V gene are SGHTS and YDEGEE. The CDR3: CASSLTGLHNQPQHF. The CDR3 DNA reads as TGTGCCAGCAGCTTGACAGGGCTTCACAATCAGCCCCAGCATTTT.

This clonotype has ten or more counts. The chain carries TRBV24-1 and TRBJ2-1, with 8 bases identical to TRBD1. V lost 1 base and J lost 5; bases outside the gene matches: 6. The CDR3 has 16 amino acids. Per germline, CDR1 KGHDR and CDR2 SFDVKD. Written as DNA, the CDR3 is TGTGCCACCAGTGATTTCGGACAGGGCACTGACAATGAGCAGTTCTTC. It specifies CATSDFGQGTDNEQFF.

Many counts were recorded for this clonotype. The chain recombines TRBV20-1 with TRBJ2-1; D remains unclear. Trimming took 4 bases from V and 6 from J, leaving 19 bases between them. Germline V gene data show CDR1 as DFQATT and CDR2 as SNEGSKA (reference sequence). The CDR3 length is 15 residues. CDR3: CSAIDPRGGPNEQFF. The CDR3, as DNA: TGCAGTGCTATCGACCCTCGAGGTGGTCCCAATGAGCAGTTCTTC.

As for this clonotype: This may stem from a read error, because a much larger clone lies one nucleotide away. The chain is built from TRBV6-4 and TRBJ2-3; D may be TRBD1 (5 bases). The CDR3 length is 14 residues. CDR1 and CDR2 from the germline V gene are MRHNA and SNTAGT. Trimming removed 8 bases at V and 2 bases at J, with 14 bases between. The CDR3 coding sequence is TGTGCCAGCGGGCAGGGATCGTTCACAGATACGCAGTATTTT. This encodes CASGQGSFTDTQYF.

Many counts were recorded for this clonotype. In nucleotides, the CDR3 is TGTGCCAGCAGCTTGGGTCAAGGGACCCTTGCAGCTTTCTTT. This translates into CASSLGQGTLAAFF. This chain links TRBV5-6 with TRBJ1-1; a weak D match, TRBD1 (5 bases). The CDR3 sequence is 14 residues long. Germline V CDR1 and CDR2: SGHDT, YYEEEE. Trimming left V 0 bases short and J 10 bases short, with 16 bases between.

The sample holds many counts of this clonotype. The chain has TRBV20-1 and TRBJ1-5; no reliable D call. Germline V CDR1 and CDR2: DFQATT, SNEGSKA (reference sequence). V lost 7 bases to trimming and J lost 0 bases, with 7 bases between them. CDR3 length equals 12 residues. CDR3 sequence reads: CSGGYSNQPQHF. As DNA, the CDR3 is TGCAGTGGCGGCTATAGCAATCAGCCCCAGCATTTT.

This clonotype occurred many times. This chain uses TRBV3-1 with TRBJ2-3; 7 bases match TRBD2. V lost 4 bases and J lost 4; bases outside the gene matches: 5. This CDR3 comprises 14 residues. Germline V gives CDR1 LGHDT, CDR2 YNNKEL (reference sequence). The CDR3 loop reads CASSPTTSSDTQYF. CDR3 nucleotides: TGTGCCAGCAGCCCCACGACTAGCTCAGATACGCAGTATTTT.

This clonotype was found a few times. The chain combines TRBV29-1 with TRBJ1-1, with 8 bases aligning to TRBD1. CDR3 length equals 15 residues. Germline V gene data show CDR1 as SQVTM and CDR2 as ANQGSEA. V dropped 1 base and J dropped 7; count of bases not matched to a gene: 11. Here the CDR3 reads CSVEGEMGQDFEAFF. CDR3 nucleotides: TGCAGCGTTGAAGGAGAAATGGGACAGGACTTTGAAGCTTTCTTT.

This clonotype was counted at least ten times. The chain links TRBV10-3 to TRBJ1-5; TRBD1 might be the D (5 bases). Germline loops: CDR1 ENHRY, CDR2 SYGVKD. The CDR3 is made up of 16 amino acids. Between the trimmed V and J ends, which lost 3 bases and 2 bases, there was a span of 14 bases. CDR3 amino acids: CAISERDRKGNQPQHF. The CDR3 coding sequence is TGTGCCATCAGTGAACGGGACCGAAAAGGCAATCAGCCCCAGCATTTT.

This clonotype was counted many times. This chain connects TRBV12-3 or TRBV12-4 to TRBJ1-6, with D possibly TRBD1 on 5 matching bases. Trimming removed 7 bases from V and 5 bases from J, with 12 bases in between. CDR3 length equals 14 residues. The CDR3 sequence is CASTFDRDNSPLHF. The CDR3, as DNA: TGTGCCAGCACCTTCGACAGAGATAATTCACCCCTCCACTTT.

This clonotype was detected ten times or more. The chain combines TRBV6-5 with TRBJ2-1; perhaps TRBD1 as D (6 bases). Deletions cut 5 bases from V and 8 bases from J, with 13 bases between. The CDR3 loop spans 13 amino acids. CDR1 MNHEY and CDR2 SVGAGI come from the germline V gene. The CDR3 loop reads CASSRTGWDEQFF. The CDR3 bases are TGTGCCAGCAGTCGTACAGGGTGGGATGAGCAGTTCTTC.

This clonotype was observed a handful of times. The chain couples TRBV20-1 to TRBJ2-7; D perhaps matches TRBD1 (5 bases). Germline values: CDR1 DFQATT, CDR2 SNEGSKA (reference sequence). Trimming pared 7 bases from V and 2 bases from J, leaving 15 bases between. The CDR3 contains 13 residues. CDR3 bases: TGCAGTGTAGGGCAGGGTGAAGCCTACGAGCAGTACTTC. This sequence encodes CSVGQGEAYEQYF.

This clonotype occurred many times. The chain has TRBV4-1 and TRBJ2-3; TRBD1 matches at 8 bases. The germline V gene encodes CDR1 MGHRA and CDR2 YSYEKL. The CDR3 consists of 18 residues. After removal of 0 bases from V and 2 bases from J, the junction contained 10 bases not matched to a gene. The CDR3 spells CASSQDAFPDRATDTQYF. The CDR3 DNA reads as TGCGCCAGCAGCCAAGACGCGTTCCCGGACAGGGCCACAGATACGCAGTATTTT.

This clonotype has ten or more counts. The J gene is TRBJ2-3, the V gene TRBV7-6; 10 positions agree with TRBD2. V gave up 5 bases and J gave up 2 bases; unmatched junction bases: 4. Germline V lookup: CDR1 SGHVS, CDR2 FNYEAQ. The CDR3 totals 15 residues. The CDR3 nucleotides are TGTGCCAGCAGCCGCCTAGCGGGGGACACAGATACGCAGTATTTT. Translation gives CASSRLAGDTDTQYF. The full variable domain, rest sourced from reference TRBV7-6 and TRBJ2-3, is GAGVSQSPRYKVTKRGQDVALRCDPISGHVSLYWYRQALGQGPEFLTYFNYEAQQDKSGLPNDRFSAERPEGSISTLTIQRTEQRDSAMYRCASSRLAGDTDTQYFGPGTRLTVL.

This clonotype was recorded at least ten times. The chain carries TRBV7-9 and TRBJ2-1; D unresolved. This CDR3 region has 14 residues. Germline V gene data show CDR1 as SEHNR and CDR2 as FQNEAQ (reference sequence). Trimming removed 6 bases from V and 8 bases from J, with 17 bases in between. The CDR3 nucleotides are TGTGCCAGCAGGCTGGGTGGCAGCGAGGATGAGCAGTTCTTC. Its protein is CASRLGGSEDEQFF.

This clonotype was detected many times. This chain connects TRBV12-3 or TRBV12-4 to TRBJ2-1; 12 nucleotides line up with TRBD2. The CDR3 runs 15 residues. The ends lost 4 bases at V and 6 bases at J; junction bases unmatched: 4. CDR3 region: CASSSSSGGANEQFF. The CDR3 DNA is TGTGCCAGCAGTTCCTCTAGCGGGGGGGCCAATGAGCAGTTCTTC.

The table lists this clonotype with many counts. V and J are TRBV10-2 and TRBJ2-5, with 10 positions matching TRBD2. This CDR3 has 16 residues. CDR1 WSHSY and CDR2 SAAADI come from the germline V gene. The V segment lost 6 bases and the J segment 7 bases; nucleotides outside the gene matches: 14. The CDR3 DNA is TGCGCCAGCAGCGGGCTACCTAGCGGGGGCGGTGGGACCCAGTACTTC. Its protein product is CASSGLPSGGGGTQYF.

This clonotype was recorded at least ten times. This sequence joins TRBV15 and TRBJ2-3; D not resolved. V gave up 0 bases and J gave up 4 bases, with 8 bases separating them. The CDR3 consists of 14 residues. Germline V gene data show CDR1 as LNHNV and CDR2 as YYDKDF (reference sequence). CDR3 nucleotides: TGTGCCACCAGCAGAGATCCCGTCGCAGATACGCAGTATTTT. Encoded protein: CATSRDPVADTQYF.